A single sample gave rise to the 23 T cell receptor beta chains below, sequenced in a study of response to subunit inactivated influenza vaccine. TCRdb processed the RT-PCR reads anew with MiXCR; each CDR3 protein has one entry. The data show around 540,000 distinct CDR3 sequences, with about 11% seen just once and roughly a tenth held by the top ten. The material sequenced was PBMCs from blood, taken on the day of vaccination. The receptors here all came from a man in his forties or fifties who received an inactivated influenza vaccine.

The V call is TRBV20-1, the J call TRBJ1-1; D remains unclear. From germline, CDR1 is DFQATT and CDR2 SNEGSKA (reference sequence). The CDR3 spans 14 residues. V lost 1 base to trimming and J lost 3 bases, with 12 bases between them. CDR3 protein: CSARVGLRDTEAFF. The CDR3 nucleotides are TGCAGTGCTAGAGTAGGCCTTAGGGACACTGAAGCTTTCTTT.

As DNA, the CDR3 is TGTGCCAGCAGCCTCGGACTAGCGGGTCGAAACGAGCAGTACTTC. The encoded protein is CASSLGLAGRNEQYF. The chain has TRBV14 and TRBJ2-7; 11 bases agree with TRBD2. The CDR3 sequence is 15 residues long. CDR1 and CDR2 from the germline V gene are SGHDN and FVKESK. V dropped 4 bases and J dropped 5; count of bases not matched to a gene: 7.

This clonotype has more than one count but fewer than ten. The chain combines TRBV20-1 with TRBJ2-1; 9 bases match TRBD1. Germline V gene lookup returns CDR1 DFQATT and CDR2 SNEGSKA (reference sequence). The CDR3 is 16 amino acids. J lost 4 bases, V lost 3 bases, and 10 bases had no gene match. CDR3 residues: CSARDFDRGIYNEQFF. CDR3 in DNA: TGCAGTGCTAGGGATTTCGACAGGGGGATATACAATGAGCAGTTCTTC.

The chain has TRBV19 and TRBJ2-5; unclear D gene. This CDR3 region has 13 residues. In germline, CDR1 is LNHDA, CDR2 SQIVND (reference sequence). Trimming took 9 bases from V and 2 from J, leaving 13 bases between them. Here the CDR3 reads CASSNLWQETQYF. The DNA of the CDR3 is TGTGCCAGCTCCAACCTCTGGCAAGAGACCCAGTACTTC.

The genes are TRBV7-2 and TRBJ2-1, with D possibly TRBD2 on 7 matching bases. The CDR3 runs 15 residues. The V gene's germline CDR1 is SGHTA and CDR2 FQGNSA. Trimming removed 5 bases at V and 4 bases at J, with 15 bases between. DNA for the CDR3: TGTGCCAGCAGCAAAGAGGGGGGGGGTTACAATGAGCAGTTCTTC. Translating it yields CASSKEGGGYNEQFF. Full variable domain (remainder filled in from reference TRBV7-2 and TRBJ2-1): GAGVSQSPSNKVTEKGKDVELRCDPISGHTALYWYRQSLGQGLEFLIYFQGNSAPDKSGLPSDRFSAERTGGSVSTLTIQRTQQEDSAVYLCASSKEGGGYNEQFFGPGTRLTVL.

This clonotype was counted at least ten times. The genes are TRBV4-2 and TRBJ2-3; no definite D call. Germline CDR1 is LGHNA and CDR2 is YNFKEQ. V gave up 4 bases and J gave up 3 bases, with 14 bases separating them. The CDR3 extends over 15 amino acids. The CDR3 loop is CASSPTPGKTDTQYF. CDR3 DNA sequence: TGTGCCAGCAGCCCCACCCCGGGCAAGACAGATACGCAGTATTTT.

This clonotype was seen many times. Written as DNA, the CDR3 is TGTGCCTGGATTAGGTTCATCAGGGGGGGCCTTAACACCGGGGAGCTGTTTTTT. Amino acid sequence: CAWIRFIRGGLNTGELFF. The rearrangement links TRBV30 to TRBJ2-2; D may match TRBD1 or TRBD2 (7 bases each). Germline CDR1 reads GTSNPN; CDR2 reads SVGIG (reference sequence). The CDR3 extends over 18 amino acids. V lost 4 bases, J lost 2 bases, and 23 bases lay in between.

The V and J genes are TRBV7-2 and TRBJ2-1, with D maybe TRBD1 (5 bases). Per germline, CDR1 SGHTA and CDR2 FQGNSA. Trimming removed 9 bases at V and 4 bases at J, with 16 bases between. There are 14 residues in the CDR3. The CDR3 loop is CASLSMGPYNEQFF. The CDR3 nucleotides are TGTGCCAGTTTGTCGATGGGGCCATACAATGAGCAGTTCTTC.

This clonotype was detected only a few times. The chain carries TRBV20-1 and TRBJ2-5, with 7 bases identical to TRBD2. V was clipped by 6 bases and J by 5 bases; unmatched bases: 9. The CDR3 has 13 residues. Germline CDR1 reads DFQATT; CDR2 reads SNEGSKA (reference sequence). The CDR3 coding sequence is TGCAGTGCAATCAGGCAGGGAGGGGAGACCCAGTACTTC. Translation: CSAIRQGGETQYF.

The V and J genes are TRBV20-1 and TRBJ1-4; 9 nucleotides agree with TRBD1. V lost 0 bases and J lost 8; bases outside the gene matches: 7. CDR1 is DFQATT, CDR2 SNEGSKA, per germline (reference sequence). CDR3 length: 15 amino acids. In nucleotides, the CDR3 is TGCAGTGCTAGAGACTACGGGACAGGGAGGGAAAAACTGTTTTTT. This encodes CSARDYGTGREKLFF.

This sequence joins TRBV6-5 and TRBJ2-2; perhaps D is TRBD1 or TRBD2 (5 bases each). Trimming removed 2 bases at V and 6 bases at J, with 13 bases between. CDR3 length: 15 amino acids. Germline-derived CDR1 and CDR2 are MNHEY and SVGAGI. CDR3 region: CASSYGTAGSGELFF. Here the CDR3 DNA reads TGTGCCAGCAGTTACGGGACCGCGGGCTCCGGGGAGCTGTTTTTT.

The chain combines TRBV10-2 with TRBJ2-7, with D possibly matching TRBD1 (5 bases). Trimming stripped 5 bases from V and 4 bases from J, with 18 bases between. The CDR3 is 15 amino acids. In germline, CDR1 is WSHSY, CDR2 SAAADI. The CDR3 is CASSLGAINSYEQYF. In nucleotides, the CDR3 is TGCGCCAGCAGTTTAGGGGCCATCAACTCTTACGAGCAGTACTTC.

This clonotype occurred many times. V and J are TRBV20-1 and TRBJ2-1; either TRBD1 or TRBD2 may supply D (5 bases each). The V end lost 3 bases, the J end lost 0 bases, and 9 bases lay between the germline ends. Looked up from germline, CDR1 is DFQATT and CDR2 is SNEGSKA (reference sequence). The CDR3 extends over 14 amino acids. CDR3 sequence reads: CSASWGSSYNEQFF. As DNA, the CDR3 is TGCAGTGCTAGTTGGGGGAGCTCCTACAATGAGCAGTTCTTC.

This clonotype was counted at least ten times. This chain links TRBV10-3 with TRBJ2-7; D may be TRBD1 (5 bases). CDR1 ENHRY and CDR2 SYGVKD come from the germline V gene. The CDR3 sequence is 12 residues long. V dropped 6 bases and J dropped 4 bases, with 10 bases sitting between them. The CDR3 DNA reads TGTGCCATCAGCTCAAGGGGTTACGAGCAGTACTTC. This sequence encodes CAISSRGYEQYF.

J is TRBJ1-1 and V is TRBV19; 7 nucleotides align to TRBD1. Germline V gene sequence: CDR1 LNHDA, CDR2 SQIVND (reference sequence). The CDR3 has 13 amino acids. The V segment lost 6 bases and the J segment 7 bases; nucleotides outside the gene matches: 8. The CDR3 loop reads CASRYSGGGEAFF. The CDR3 nucleotides read TGTGCCAGTAGATATTCAGGGGGAGGTGAAGCTTTCTTT. The full variable domain, rest sourced from reference TRBV19 and TRBJ1-1, is DGGITQSPKYLFRKEGQNVTLSCEQNLNHDAMYWYRQDPGQGLRLIYYSQIVNDFQKGDIAEGYSVSREKKESFPLTVTSAQKNPTAFYLCASRYSGGGEAFFGQGTRLTVV.

V is TRBV28 and J is TRBJ1-5; D gene unclear. This CDR3 comprises 10 residues. Germline loops: CDR1 MDHEN, CDR2 SYDVKM. The ends were cut back, 7 bases at V and 7 bases at J, with 5 bases in the middle. For the CDR3, the DNA is TGTGCCAGCAATAAGCAGCCCCAGCATTTT. This gives the protein CASNKQPQHF.

The chain links TRBV5-6 to TRBJ1-2; 11 nucleotides match TRBD1. This CDR3 spans 18 amino acids. Germline-derived CDR1 and CDR2 are SGHDT and YYEEEE. After removal of 4 bases from V and 3 bases from J, the junction contained 14 bases not matched to a gene. CDR3 DNA sequence: TGTGCCAGCAGCGGAACCGGGACAGGGGGTGTTAAGGACTATGGCTACACCTTC. As protein: CASSGTGTGGVKDYGYTF.

In this sample, this clonotype turned up a few times. This sequence joins TRBV3-1 and TRBJ1-5; a weak D match, TRBD1 (6 bases). The CDR3 has 14 residues. The V end was cut by 3 bases, the J end by 9 bases, with 15 bases between. The germline V gene has CDR1 LGHDT and CDR2 YNNKEL (reference sequence). CDR3 nucleotides: TGTGCCAGCAGCCACGGACAGCTGGCAGGGCCCCAGCATTTT. This codes for CASSHGQLAGPQHF. Together with reference TRBV3-1 and TRBJ1-5, the CDR3 gives the full variable domain: DTAVSQTPKYLVTQMGNDKSIKCEQNLGHDTMYWYKQDSKKFLKIMFSYNNKELIINETVPNRFSPKSPDKAHLNLHINSLELGDSAVYFCASSHGQLAGPQHFGDGTRLSIL.

The genes are TRBV7-6 and TRBJ2-1; D not certain. The V end was cut by 4 bases, the J end by 0 bases, with 10 bases between. Germline V gene sequence: CDR1 SGHVS, CDR2 FNYEAQ. This CDR3 is built from 15 residues. CDR3 nucleotide sequence: TGTGCCAGCAGCTCAGCTGACGGCTCCTACAATGAGCAGTTCTTC. Translating it yields CASSSADGSYNEQFF.

This clonotype was counted between two and nine times. The J gene is TRBJ2-6, the V gene TRBV28; weak D call: TRBD2 (6 bases). V lost 5 bases, J lost 11 bases, and 25 bases lay in between. The CDR3 covers 17 residues. CDR1 is MDHEN and CDR2 is SYDVKM in the germline V gene. CDR3 sequence: CASSGGSGFPPRYVLTF. As DNA, the CDR3 is TGTGCCAGCAGTGGGGGGTCCGGTTTCCCCCCTCGGTACGTCCTGACTTTC.

The chain recombines TRBV3-1 with TRBJ2-7, with no clear D. The CDR3 has 11 residues. V was clipped by 8 bases and J by 5 bases, with 10 bases between them. Germline CDR1 is LGHDT and CDR2 is YNNKEL (reference sequence). This CDR3 reads CASGRRNEQYF. CDR3 in DNA: TGTGCCAGCGGGCGCCGGAACGAGCAGTACTTC.

This chain links TRBV30 with TRBJ2-1; 12 nucleotides match TRBD2. Unmatched junction bases numbered 10, after V lost 2 bases and J lost 8 bases. The CDR3 covers 16 residues. Germline loops: CDR1 GTSNPN, CDR2 SVGIG (reference sequence). The CDR3 sequence: CAWSITEGLAGHEQFF. CDR3 bases: TGTGCCTGGAGTATTACCGAAGGACTAGCGGGGCATGAGCAGTTCTTC.

The gene calls are TRBV28 and TRBJ1-5; 9 bases agree with TRBD1. The CDR3 sequence is 16 residues long. Germline CDR1 MDHEN, CDR2 SYDVKM. V shed 5 bases, J shed 4 bases, and the junction held 9 bases outside the gene matches. The CDR3 DNA sequence: TGTGCCAGCAGTACAAACAGGGGGCGGATAAATCAGCCCCAGCATTTT. Translating it yields CASSTNRGRINQPQHF. Complete variable domain (other parts from reference TRBV28 and TRBJ1-5): DVKVTQSSRYLVKRTGEKVFLECVQDMDHENMFWYRQDPGLGLRLIYFSYDVKMKEKGDIPEGYSVSREKKERFSLILESASTNQTSMYLCASSTNRGRINQPQHFGDGTRLSIL.